These 5 T cell receptor beta chains were all obtained from the same sample, sequenced in a study of blood T cell repertoires in COVID-19. Profiled with immunoSEQ multiplex PCR; TCRdb holds only in-frame clones, not every one. The sample consists of hundreds of thousands of clones, around 85% of them appearing once. Sequencing was carried out using peripheral blood. The receptors were gathered from a middle-aged woman with active or convalescent COVID-19.

The gene calls are TRBV5-1 and TRBJ2-5, with TRBD1 as a possible D gene (6 bases). Germline CDR1 and CDR2: SGHRS and YFSETQ. V dropped 4 bases and J dropped 4 bases, with 14 bases sitting between them. The CDR3 loop spans 14 amino acids. The CDR3 DNA follows: TGCGCCAGCAGCGCTGGGCTACAGGGAGAGACCCAGTACTTC. The encoded protein is CASSAGLQGETQYF. Full variable domain (outside the CDR3, taken from reference TRBV5-1 and TRBJ2-5): KAGVTQTPRYLIKTRGQQVTLSCSPISGHRSVSWYQQTPGQGLQFLFEYFSETQRNKGNFPGRFSGRQFSNSRSEMNVSTLELGDSALYLCASSAGLQGETQYFGPGTRLLVL.

The chain carries TRBV21-1 and TRBJ1-4. TRBV21-1 is a pseudogene locus. The CDR3 length is 15 residues. The CDR3 sequence is CASSKRPLTNEKLFF. In DNA, the CDR3 is TGTGCCAGCAGCAAGAGGCCATTAACTAATGAAAAACTGTTTTTT.

CDR3 nucleotides: TGCGCCAGCATGGATAGCGGCACAGATACGCAGTATTTT. It is translated as CASMDSGTDTQYF. The chain has TRBV10-1 and TRBJ2-3, with a possible D match to TRBD2 (5 bases). CDR1 is WNHNN and CDR2 is SYGVQD in the germline V gene (reference sequence). V lost 7 bases and J lost 1, with 9 bases in between. The CDR3 totals 13 residues.

This clone was observed a few times. The genes are TRBV5-6 and TRBJ2-2; D possibly corresponds to TRBD1 (5 bases). V lost 0 bases to trimming and J lost 6 bases, with 12 bases between them. This CDR3 region has 15 residues. Germline CDR1 SGHDT, CDR2 YYEEEE. The CDR3 DNA sequence: TGTGCCAGCAGCTTGGTTGGGGCGCTTGCCGGGGAGCTGTTTTTT. It translates to CASSLVGALAGELFF.

The chain employs TRBV12-3 or TRBV12-4 and TRBJ1-2, with D unclear. The length of the CDR3 is 12 residues. V was trimmed by 3 bases and J by 4 bases, leaving 6 bases between them. CDR3 DNA: TGTGCCAGCAGTTTGACAACCTATGGCTACACCTTC. Translated: CASSLTTYGYTF.